This TCR beta chain was sequenced during a study of vaccination effects on CD4 cells after COVID-19. Background on the study: With the ViraFEST assay, the study expanded antigen-specific CD4+ T cells using viral peptide pools, then sequenced them. Following the second dose by a median of 72 days, the post-vaccine samples were obtained.

Some clones are missing from TCRdb's copy, which holds only in-frame ones; the method was immunoSEQ multiplex PCR. The sample consists of roughly 51,000 clones, around 80% of them appearing once. V lost 5 bases and J lost 0; bases outside the gene matches: 6. This CDR3 comprises 16 residues. In germline, CDR1 is LNHDA, CDR2 SQIVND (reference sequence). Cells that had been cultured for 10 days were the source of isolated CD4+ T cells. According to PCR results, the person was infected with SARS-CoV-2 between March and December 2020. Either the mRNA-1273 or the BNT162b2 vaccine was given to participants as two doses. There are a few counts of this clone. The antigen is unknown.

The gene calls are TRBV19 and TRBJ2-3; 9 bases match TRBD2. The sample consisted of CD4+ T cells from PBMCs cultured without peptide, taken after COVID-19 vaccination. The receptor was derived from a human donor who had a prior SARS-CoV-2 infection. CDR3 region: CASSELAGTSTDTQYF. The CDR3 DNA is TGTGCCAGTAGTGAGCTAGCGGGAACTAGCACAGATACGCAGTATTTT.